Given below is one T cell receptor (beta chain) in context. This sample is part of a study of PD-L1 blockade in urothelial cancer. About the research overall: Analyzed time points were 3 weeks (second dose) and 6 weeks after therapy began.

Locally advanced or metastatic urothelial carcinoma was diagnosed in the patients. Germline V gives CDR1 GTSNPN, CDR2 SVGIG (reference sequence). Germline trimming cut 7 bases from V and 0 bases from J; bases unmatched to any gene: 11. The length of the CDR3 is 15 residues. Clones were sequenced by immunoSEQ multiplex PCR, and TCRdb holds only the in-frame ones, with some missing. The sample shows under 40,000 clones, 90% of them seen only once. This clonotype originated in a man between 70 and 80 years old with urothelial cancer. The chain links TRBV30 to TRBJ2-7, with 8 bases that match TRBD2. This sample comprised PBMCs, obtained around atezolizumab (anti-PD-L1) treatment. The CDR3 DNA reads as TGTGCCTCGCTATTGACTAGCGCCCTCTCCTACGAGCAGTACTTC. It is translated as CASLLTSALSYEQYF.